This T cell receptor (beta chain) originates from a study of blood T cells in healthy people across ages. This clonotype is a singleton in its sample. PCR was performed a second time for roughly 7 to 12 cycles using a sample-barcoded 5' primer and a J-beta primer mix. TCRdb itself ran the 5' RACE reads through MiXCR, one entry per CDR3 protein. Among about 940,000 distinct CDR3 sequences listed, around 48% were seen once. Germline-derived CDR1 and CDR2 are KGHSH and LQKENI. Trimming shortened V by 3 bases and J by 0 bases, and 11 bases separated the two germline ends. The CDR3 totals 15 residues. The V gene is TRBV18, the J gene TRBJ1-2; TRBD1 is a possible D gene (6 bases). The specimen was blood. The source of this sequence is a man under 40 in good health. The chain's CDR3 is CASSPGQTTNYGYTF. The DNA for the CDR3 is TGTGCCAGCTCACCCGGACAGACCACTAACTATGGCTACACCTTC.